One sample yielded the 22 T cell receptor beta chains listed below, sequenced in a study of shared clonotypes between healthy human individuals. Repertoires were generated with immunoSEQ multiplex PCR, while TCRdb's copy carries only in-frame clones and drops some. The data hold 150,000 to 200,000 clones, with 90% to 95% observed a single time. The sample was naive CD4+ T cells sorted from blood. Subset denoted: CD45RA+ positively selected. The receptors derive from a woman in her 30s in good health.

The chain carries TRBV18 and TRBJ1-4; the D gene is possibly TRBD1 (6 bases). Per the germline V gene, CDR1 is KGHSH and CDR2 is LQKENI. V was shortened by 0 bases and J by 5 bases, with 16 bases between the two germline ends. This CDR3 has 17 amino acids. The CDR3 nucleotides are TGTGCCAGCTCACCACCCCTGCAACAGGGTCTAAATGAAAAACTGTTTTTT. It codes for CASSPPLQQGLNEKLFF.

This clone was counted a few times. The chain recombines TRBV27 with TRBJ2-7; D possibly corresponds to TRBD1 (6 bases). The length of the CDR3 is 13 residues. Germline lookup yields CDR1 MNHEY and CDR2 SMNVEV (reference sequence). V dropped 6 bases and J dropped 4 bases, with 13 bases sitting between them. CDR3 in DNA: TGTGCCAGCAGAGGTACAGGGAGATACGAGCAGTACTTC. This sequence encodes CASRGTGRYEQYF.

V is TRBV7-9 and J is TRBJ2-7, with 7 bases identical to TRBD1. Per the germline V gene, CDR1 is SEHNR and CDR2 is FQNEAQ (reference sequence). The CDR3 sequence is 13 residues long. After removal of 5 bases from V and 2 bases from J, the junction contained 3 bases not matched to a gene. The CDR3: CASSTQGTYEQYF. CDR3 DNA sequence: TGTGCCAGCAGCACACAGGGGACCTACGAGCAGTACTTC.

The rearrangement links TRBV28 to TRBJ2-5; D unclear. The better agreement between TRBJ2-7 and the DNA end casts doubt on the J call. Looked up from germline, CDR1 is MDHEN and CDR2 is SYDVKM. The CDR3 runs to 15 residues. CDR3 nucleotides: TGTGCCAGCAGTTCCCTACGGATGAGCTCCTACGAGCAGTACTTC. It encodes CASSSLRMSSYEQYF.

The gene calls are TRBV28 and TRBJ2-2; 10 bases fit TRBD2. Per the germline V gene, CDR1 is MDHEN and CDR2 is SYDVKM. CDR3 length: 17 residues. Trimming at V came to 5 bases and at J to 0 bases, leaving 6 bases not matched to a gene. CDR3 sequence reads: CASSPRTSGANTGELFF. The CDR3, as DNA: TGTGCCAGCAGTCCCCGGACTAGCGGAGCGAACACCGGGGAGCTGTTTTTT.

The chain uses TRBV5-1 and TRBJ1-1; D gene uncertain. The germline CDR1 and CDR2 sequences are SGHRS and YFSETQ. Trimming stripped 1 base from V and 0 bases from J, with 7 bases between. The CDR3 is 14 residues long. CDR3 coding DNA: TGCGCCAGCAGCTTGAGTCACCTGAACACTGAAGCTTTCTTT. This sequence encodes CASSLSHLNTEAFF.

The V call is TRBV27, the J call TRBJ2-7, with TRBD2 as a possible D gene (6 bases). Germline V lookup: CDR1 MNHEY, CDR2 SMNVEV (reference sequence). The CDR3 covers 15 residues. The V gene lost 4 bases and the J gene lost 1 base, with 14 bases spanning the gap. The CDR3: CASSSAGTQSYEQYF. CDR3 in DNA: TGTGCCAGCAGTTCGGCCGGGACTCAATCCTACGAGCAGTACTTC.

The V and J genes are TRBV5-6 and TRBJ2-2; D may be TRBD1 (6 bases). The CDR3 runs to 16 residues. V shed 4 bases and J shed 0 bases, with 13 bases lying between them. Looked up from germline, CDR1 is SGHDT and CDR2 is YYEEEE. The CDR3 sequence is CASSRVQGANTGELFF. CDR3 in DNA: TGTGCCAGCAGCCGAGTACAGGGCGCGAACACCGGGGAGCTGTTTTTT.

V usage is TRBV5-1 and J usage is TRBJ1-6; the D is unclear. The germline gives CDR1 SGHRS, CDR2 YFSETQ. CDR3 length: 14 residues. Trimming took 0 bases from V and 10 from J, leaving 11 bases between them. As DNA, the CDR3 is TGCGCCAGCAGCTTGGAAGGGTCTGACTCACCCCTCCACTTT. This codes for CASSLEGSDSPLHF. Full variable domain (rest looked up from reference TRBV5-1 and TRBJ1-6): KAGVTQTPRYLIKTRGQQVTLSCSPISGHRSVSWYQQTPGQGLQFLFEYFSETQRNKGNFPGRFSGRQFSNSRSEMNVSTLELGDSALYLCASSLEGSDSPLHFGNGTRLTVT.

J is TRBJ2-7 and V is TRBV2; the match to TRBD1 covers 10 bases. J was trimmed by 4 bases and V by 6 bases; bases with no gene match: 6. This CDR3 region has 14 residues. The germline V gene has CDR1 SNHLY and CDR2 FYNNEI. The CDR3 reads CASRLTGGVYEQYF. The CDR3 DNA sequence: TGTGCCAGCAGGCTGACAGGGGGCGTGTACGAGCAGTACTTC.

This clone was detected once. The chain combines TRBV6-6 with TRBJ1-5, with a possible D match to TRBD1 (5 bases). The germline V gene has CDR1 MNHNY and CDR2 SVGAGI (reference sequence). V lost 5 bases, J lost 6 bases, and 14 bases lay in between. This CDR3 comprises 14 residues. This chain's CDR3 is CASSPSGIRQPQHF. The CDR3 DNA reads TGTGCCAGCAGTCCCTCAGGGATCCGTCAGCCCCAGCATTTT.

The chain is built from TRBV28 and TRBJ2-1; 12 bases match TRBD1. The CDR3 is 19 residues long. With V trimmed by 4 bases and J by 6 bases, 16 bases remained unmatched. Germline values: CDR1 MDHEN, CDR2 SYDVKM. The CDR3 reads CASSSGSYAGTGGLNEQFF. The CDR3 DNA is TGTGCCAGCAGTTCAGGAAGTTACGCAGGGACAGGGGGCCTCAATGAGCAGTTCTTC. Together with reference TRBV28 and TRBJ2-1, the CDR3 gives the full variable domain: DVKVTQSSRYLVKRTGEKVFLECVQDMDHENMFWYRQDPGLGLRLIYFSYDVKMKEKGDIPEGYSVSREKKERFSLILESASTNQTSMYLCASSSGSYAGTGGLNEQFFGPGTRLTVL.

A single count supports this clone. This chain uses TRBV28 with TRBJ1-1; TRBD1 might be the D (6 bases). CDR1 MDHEN and CDR2 SYDVKM come from the germline V gene. This CDR3 region has 13 residues. V lost 3 bases, J lost 5 bases, and 10 bases lay in between. DNA of the CDR3: TGTGCCAGCAGTTTGGGGACACCTACTGAAGCTTTCTTT. Translating it yields CASSLGTPTEAFF.

The V call is TRBV9, the J call TRBJ2-1; D unresolved. The V end lost 4 bases, the J end lost 0 bases, and 20 bases lay between the germline ends. The CDR3 extends over 18 amino acids. The V gene's germline CDR1 is SGDLS and CDR2 YYNGEE. This CDR3 is CASSPRRGASSSYNEQFF. In DNA form, the CDR3 reads TGTGCCAGCAGCCCCCGTCGTGGCGCGTCCAGCTCCTACAATGAGCAGTTCTTC.

The rearrangement uses TRBV5-1 and TRBJ2-5; D assignment may be TRBD1 or TRBD2 (6 bases each). The CDR3 is made up of 13 amino acids. Trimming shortened V by 5 bases and J by 5 bases, and 13 bases separated the two germline ends. The V gene's germline CDR1 is SGHRS and CDR2 YFSETQ. The DNA of the CDR3 is TGCGCCAGCAGTCTGGGGGGCGTGGAGACCCAGTACTTC. This sequence encodes CASSLGGVETQYF. Variable domain in full (rest from reference TRBV5-1 and TRBJ2-5): KAGVTQTPRYLIKTRGQQVTLSCSPISGHRSVSWYQQTPGQGLQFLFEYFSETQRNKGNFPGRFSGRQFSNSRSEMNVSTLELGDSALYLCASSLGGVETQYFGPGTRLLVL.

The chain links TRBV6-5 to TRBJ1-1; 8 bases fit TRBD1. CDR1 and CDR2 (germline): MNHEY, SVGAGI. This CDR3 is 16 amino acids long. The J segment lost 1 base and the V segment lost 3 bases, leaving 7 bases of the junction unmatched. The CDR3 sequence is CASSYRQGRPNTEAFF. CDR3 DNA sequence: TGTGCCAGCAGTTATCGACAGGGGAGGCCGAACACTGAAGCTTTCTTT.

This clone was seen only once. The chain couples TRBV20-1 to TRBJ1-2; 7 nucleotides agree with TRBD1. From germline, CDR1 is DFQATT and CDR2 SNEGSKA (reference sequence). CDR3 size: 11 residues. The CDR3, as DNA: TGCAGCGGGGGACAGCACTATGGCTACACCTTC. Amino acids: CSGGQHYGYTF.

The chain recombines TRBV5-5 with TRBJ2-7, with a possible D match to TRBD2 (5 bases). This CDR3 spans 14 amino acids. Deletions cut 4 bases from V and 4 bases from J, with 15 bases between. CDR1 is SGHKS, CDR2 YYEKEE, per germline (reference sequence). The CDR3 reads CASSAISGWYEQYF. CDR3 nucleotide sequence: TGTGCCAGCAGCGCGATTTCGGGGTGGTACGAGCAGTACTTC.

This chain joins TRBV6-6 and TRBJ2-3; no definite D call. Germline CDR1 reads MNHNY; CDR2 reads SVGAGI (reference sequence). Trimming left V 6 bases short and J 4 bases short, with 14 bases between. The CDR3 consists of 14 residues. This chain's CDR3 is CASSATRGADTQYF. DNA for the CDR3: TGTGCCAGCAGCGCCACCCGAGGCGCAGATACGCAGTATTTT.

This clone was counted a single time. The gene calls are TRBV5-4 and TRBJ2-7, with no clear D. V was shortened by 0 bases and J by 0 bases, with 10 bases between the two germline ends. This CDR3 region has 15 residues. Germline V gives CDR1 SGHNT, CDR2 YYREEE (reference sequence). The CDR3 region has the DNA TGTGCCAGCAGCTTGGCAGGAACCGGCTCCTACGAGCAGTACTTC. Translated: CASSLAGTGSYEQYF.

V and J are TRBV5-4 and TRBJ2-7; 8 nucleotides agree with TRBD1. Germline trimming cut 0 bases from V and 2 bases from J; bases unmatched to any gene: 7. This CDR3 has 16 amino acids. Germline lookup yields CDR1 SGHNT and CDR2 YYREEE (reference sequence). Here the CDR3 DNA reads TGTGCCAGCAGCTTGGCAGGGACAGGTGGGGCCTACGAGCAGTACTTC. It is translated as CASSLAGTGGAYEQYF.

V gene TRBV18 combines with J gene TRBJ2-1; TRBD2 aligns across 7 bases. Germline loops: CDR1 KGHSH, CDR2 LQKENI. The CDR3 contains 14 residues. The V and J ends lost 1 base and 5 bases, in that order; junction bases with no gene match: 2. The CDR3 sequence is CASSPREGNNEQFF. The CDR3 DNA reads as TGTGCCAGCTCACCACGGGAGGGGAACAATGAGCAGTTCTTC.